What follows are 11 T cell receptor beta chains derived from one specimen sequenced in a study of blood T cell repertoires in COVID-19. Clones were sequenced by immunoSEQ multiplex PCR, and TCRdb holds only the in-frame ones, with some missing. The sample records over 200,000 clones, around nine tenths being singletons. Sequencing used peripheral blood. The receptors were gathered from an older woman with acute or convalescent COVID-19.

This clone has just a few counts. The CDR3 spells CASSLGGAGNTEAFF. The CDR3 nucleotides read TGTGCCAGCAGTTTAGGGGGGGCAGGGAACACTGAAGCTTTCTTT. V usage is TRBV28 and J usage is TRBJ1-1, with D perhaps TRBD1 (6 bases). V lost 2 bases, J lost 1 base, and 11 bases lay in between. This CDR3 has 15 amino acids. CDR1 is MDHEN and CDR2 is SYDVKM in the germline V gene.

The chain recombines TRBV5-1 with TRBJ1-2; TRBD1 is a possible D gene (5 bases). Deletions cut 4 bases from V and 4 bases from J, with 20 bases between. This CDR3 is built from 16 residues. The germline CDR1 and CDR2 sequences are SGHRS and YFSETQ. The CDR3 reads CASSGSLYGGGYGYTF. CDR3 nucleotide sequence: TGCGCCAGCAGCGGGTCGTTGTACGGGGGTGGCTATGGCTACACCTTC. The full variable domain, with the rest looked up from reference TRBV5-1 and TRBJ1-2, is KAGVTQTPRYLIKTRGQQVTLSCSPISGHRSVSWYQQTPGQGLQFLFEYFSETQRNKGNFPGRFSGRQFSNSRSEMNVSTLELGDSALYLCASSGSLYGGGYGYTFGSGTRLTVV.

The V and J genes are TRBV10-2 and TRBJ1-6, with D possibly TRBD1 on 5 matching bases. This CDR3 contains 15 residues. Looked up from germline, CDR1 is WSHSY and CDR2 is SAAADI. Between the trimmed V and J ends, which lost 6 bases and 7 bases, there was a span of 16 bases. CDR3: CASSLDGRANSPLHF. Written as DNA, the CDR3 is TGCGCCAGCAGCCTAGACGGCAGGGCCAATTCACCCCTCCACTTT.

The V gene is TRBV6-2 or TRBV6-3, the J gene TRBJ2-7; D might be TRBD2 (6 bases). The CDR3 has 13 residues. Trimming removed 6 bases from V and 3 bases from J, with 12 bases in between. Germline V CDR1 and CDR2: MNHEY, SVGEGT. The CDR3 loop reads CASSKTGDYEQYF. The CDR3 coding sequence is TGTGCCAGCAGCAAGACGGGAGACTACGAGCAGTACTTC.

This rearrangement joins TRBV9 to TRBJ2-7; 9 bases match TRBD2. Unmatched junction bases numbered 5, after V lost 0 bases and J lost 4 bases. CDR3 length: 15 residues. Germline CDR1 reads SGDLS; CDR2 reads YYNGEE. CDR3 amino acids: CASSVGASGVYEQYF. The CDR3 DNA reads TGTGCCAGCAGCGTAGGGGCTAGCGGGGTATACGAGCAGTACTTC.

This clone was recorded only once. The chain has TRBV12-2 and TRBJ2-3; the D call TRBD2 from the table was never checked on the DNA. TRBV12-2 has pseudogene status. CDR3 size: 14 residues. CDR3 sequence reads: CASPWGGFTDTQYF. CDR3 nucleotides: TGTGCAAGTCCCTGGGGGGGATTTACAGATACGCAGTATTTT.

This clone occurred once. This sequence joins TRBV12-3 or TRBV12-4 and TRBJ1-1; D may be TRBD1 (5 bases). V dropped 6 bases and J dropped 4 bases, with 9 bases sitting between them. This CDR3 region has 12 residues. CDR3 loop: CASRGGFTEAFF. For the CDR3, the DNA is TGTGCCAGCAGGGGGGGTTTCACTGAAGCTTTCTTT.

The chain uses TRBV12-5 and TRBJ1-1; possible D gene TRBD1, 6 bases. Trimming stripped 1 base from V and 2 bases from J, with 17 bases between. Per the germline V gene, CDR1 is LGHNT and CDR2 is FRNRAP. The CDR3 covers 17 residues. The chain's CDR3 is CASGLARAGGLNTEAFF. CDR3 DNA: TGTGCTAGTGGTTTGGCCCGGGCGGGGGGGCTTAACACTGAAGCTTTCTTT.

This sequence joins TRBV4-1 and TRBJ1-2, with D perhaps matching TRBD1 (5 bases). This CDR3 comprises 14 residues. V lost 0 bases and J lost 4, with 9 bases in between. The germline V gene encodes CDR1 MGHRA and CDR2 YSYEKL. The CDR3 nucleotides are TGCGCCAGCAGCCAAGATCAGGGCCGCTATGGCTACACCTTC. This gives the protein CASSQDQGRYGYTF.

In DNA, the CDR3 is TGTGCCAGCAGTGGGACAGGGGGGGCGGTATTAGCGCGTTACACCTTC. This codes for CASSGTGGAVLARYTF. The chain employs TRBV25-1 and TRBJ1-2; 10 positions match TRBD1. Germline values: CDR1 MGHDK, CDR2 SYGVNS. This CDR3 region has 16 residues. With V trimmed by 4 bases and J by 11 bases, 16 bases remained unmatched.

This sequence joins TRBV29-1 and TRBJ1-2; 7 bases map to TRBD1. Trimming at V came to 0 bases and at J to 7 bases, leaving 8 bases not matched to a gene. This CDR3 contains 14 residues. Germline CDR1 SQVTM, CDR2 ANQGSEA. This CDR3 is CSVEDHRGAGGYTF. In DNA, the CDR3 is TGCAGCGTTGAAGATCACAGGGGCGCCGGTGGCTACACCTTC.